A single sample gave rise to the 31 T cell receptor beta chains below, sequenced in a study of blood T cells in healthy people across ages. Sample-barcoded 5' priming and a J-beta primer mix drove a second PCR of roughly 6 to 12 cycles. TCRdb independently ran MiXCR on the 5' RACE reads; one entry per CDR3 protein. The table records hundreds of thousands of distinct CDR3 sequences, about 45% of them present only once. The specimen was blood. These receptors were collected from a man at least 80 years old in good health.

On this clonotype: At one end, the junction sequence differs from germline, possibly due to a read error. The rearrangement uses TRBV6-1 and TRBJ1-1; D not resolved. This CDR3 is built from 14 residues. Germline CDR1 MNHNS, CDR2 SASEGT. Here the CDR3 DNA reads TGTGCCAGCAGTGAGGGGTTAGAGGGCACTGAAGTTTTCTTT. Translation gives CASSEGLEGTEVFF.

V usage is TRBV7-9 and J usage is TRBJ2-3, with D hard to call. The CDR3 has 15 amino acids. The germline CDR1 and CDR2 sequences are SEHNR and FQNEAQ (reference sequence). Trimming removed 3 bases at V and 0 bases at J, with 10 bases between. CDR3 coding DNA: TGTGCCAGCAGCTTCATGACACCTAGCACAGATACGCAGTATTTT. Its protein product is CASSFMTPSTDTQYF.

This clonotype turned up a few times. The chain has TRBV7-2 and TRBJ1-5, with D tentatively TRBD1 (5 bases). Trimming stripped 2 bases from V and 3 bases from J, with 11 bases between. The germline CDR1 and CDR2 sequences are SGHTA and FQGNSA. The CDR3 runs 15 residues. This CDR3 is CASSLWQGINQPQHF. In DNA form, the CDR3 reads TGTGCCAGCAGCTTATGGCAGGGTATCAATCAGCCCCAGCATTTT.

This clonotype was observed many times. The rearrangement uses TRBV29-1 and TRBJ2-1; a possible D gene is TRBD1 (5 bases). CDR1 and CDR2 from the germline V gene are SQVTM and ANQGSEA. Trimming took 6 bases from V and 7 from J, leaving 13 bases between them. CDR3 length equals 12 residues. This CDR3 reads CSVPGHRNEQFF. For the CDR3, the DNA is TGCAGCGTCCCCGGACATAGAAATGAGCAGTTCTTC.

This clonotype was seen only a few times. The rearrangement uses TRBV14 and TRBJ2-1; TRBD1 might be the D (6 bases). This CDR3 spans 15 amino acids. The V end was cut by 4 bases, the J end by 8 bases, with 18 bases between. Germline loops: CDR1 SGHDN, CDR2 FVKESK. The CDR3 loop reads CASSLGGPGSHEQFF. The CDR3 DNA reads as TGTGCCAGCAGCCTAGGGGGTCCGGGATCCCATGAGCAGTTCTTC. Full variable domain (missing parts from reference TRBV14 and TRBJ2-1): EAGVTQFPSHSVIEKGQTVTLRCDPISGHDNLYWYRRVMGKEIKFLLHFVKESKQDESGMPNNRFLAERTGGTYSTLKVQPAELEDSGVYFCASSLGGPGSHEQFFGPGTRLTVL.

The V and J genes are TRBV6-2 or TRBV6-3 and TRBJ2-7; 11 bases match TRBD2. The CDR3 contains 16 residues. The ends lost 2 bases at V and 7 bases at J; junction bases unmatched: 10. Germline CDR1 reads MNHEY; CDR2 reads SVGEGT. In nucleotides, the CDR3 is TGTGCCAGCAGTTACAAGGGTAGCGGGAGGGGGTATGAGCAGTACTTC. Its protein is CASSYKGSGRGYEQYF.

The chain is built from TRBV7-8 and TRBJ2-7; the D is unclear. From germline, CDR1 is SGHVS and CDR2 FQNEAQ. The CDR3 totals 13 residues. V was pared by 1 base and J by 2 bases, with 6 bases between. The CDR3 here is CASSLDSAYEQYF. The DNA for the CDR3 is TGTGCCAGCAGCTTAGATAGTGCCTACGAGCAGTACTTC.

CDR3 residues: CASSPTENYGYTF. The CDR3 nucleotides are TGTGCCAGCAGTCCGACAGAAAACTATGGCTACACCTTC. The chain has TRBV6-2 or TRBV6-3 and TRBJ1-2, with D perhaps TRBD1 (5 bases). The CDR3 length is 13 residues. CDR1 and CDR2 from the germline V gene are MNHEY and SVGEGT. Trimming left V 5 bases short and J 2 bases short, with 9 bases between.

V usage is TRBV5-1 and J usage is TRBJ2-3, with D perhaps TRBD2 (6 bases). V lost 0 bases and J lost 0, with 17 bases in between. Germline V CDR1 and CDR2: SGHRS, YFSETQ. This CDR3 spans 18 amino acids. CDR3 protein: CASSLARYLAESTDTQYF. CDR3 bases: TGCGCCAGCAGCTTGGCGCGGTATTTAGCGGAAAGCACAGATACGCAGTATTTT. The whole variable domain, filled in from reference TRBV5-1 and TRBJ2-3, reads KAGVTQTPRYLIKTRGQQVTLSCSPISGHRSVSWYQQTPGQGLQFLFEYFSETQRNKGNFPGRFSGRQFSNSRSEMNVSTLELGDSALYLCASSLARYLAESTDTQYFGPGTRLTVL.

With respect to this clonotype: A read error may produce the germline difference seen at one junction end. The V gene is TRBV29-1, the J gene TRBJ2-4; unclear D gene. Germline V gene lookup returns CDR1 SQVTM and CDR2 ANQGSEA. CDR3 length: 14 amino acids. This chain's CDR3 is CSVKEPLAKNIQYF. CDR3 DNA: TGCAGCGTTAAAGAACCGCTAGCCAAAAACATTCAGTACTTC.

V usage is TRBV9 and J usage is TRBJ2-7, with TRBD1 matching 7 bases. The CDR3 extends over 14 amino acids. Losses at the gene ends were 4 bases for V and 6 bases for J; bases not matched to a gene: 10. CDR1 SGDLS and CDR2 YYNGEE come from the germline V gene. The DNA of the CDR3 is TGTGCCAGCAGCTCGACAGGGCTCTCTACCGAGCAGTACTTC. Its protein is CASSSTGLSTEQYF.

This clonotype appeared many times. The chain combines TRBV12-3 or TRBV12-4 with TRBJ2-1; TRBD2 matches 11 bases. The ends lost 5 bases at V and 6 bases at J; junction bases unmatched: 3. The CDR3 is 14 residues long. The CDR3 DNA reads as TGTGCCAGCAGTCCCACTAGCGGGAGCAATGAGCAGTTCTTC. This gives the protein CASSPTSGSNEQFF.

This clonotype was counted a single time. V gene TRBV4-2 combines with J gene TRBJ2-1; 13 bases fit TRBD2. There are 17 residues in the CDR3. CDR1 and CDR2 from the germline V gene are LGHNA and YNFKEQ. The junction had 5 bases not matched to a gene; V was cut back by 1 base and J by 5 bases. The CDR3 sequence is CASSQAVGTSGDNEQFF. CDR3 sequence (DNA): TGTGCCAGCAGCCAAGCTGTCGGGACTAGCGGGGACAATGAGCAGTTCTTC.

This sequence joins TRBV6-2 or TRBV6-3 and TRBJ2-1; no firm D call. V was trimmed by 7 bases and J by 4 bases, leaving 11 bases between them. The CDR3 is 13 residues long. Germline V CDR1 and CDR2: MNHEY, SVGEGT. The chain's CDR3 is CASTLRAYNEQFF. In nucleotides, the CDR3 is TGTGCCAGCACCTTACGGGCGTACAATGAGCAGTTCTTC.

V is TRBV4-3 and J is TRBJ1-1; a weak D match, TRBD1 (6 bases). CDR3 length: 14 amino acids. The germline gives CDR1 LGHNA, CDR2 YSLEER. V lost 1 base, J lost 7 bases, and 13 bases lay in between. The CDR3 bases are TGCGCCAGCAGCCAAGGAGGGGGGACAAATGAAGCTTTCTTT. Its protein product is CASSQGGGTNEAFF.

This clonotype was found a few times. This CDR3 is CSARGRAGAGEQYF. The CDR3 DNA sequence: TGCAGTGCTAGAGGTCGAGCGGGAGCTGGCGAGCAGTACTTC. This chain connects TRBV20-1 to TRBJ2-5; 8 nucleotides line up with TRBD2. The J call may be incorrect, as the DNA end agrees better with TRBJ2-7. Per germline, CDR1 DFQATT and CDR2 SNEGSKA (reference sequence). The CDR3 sequence is 14 residues long.

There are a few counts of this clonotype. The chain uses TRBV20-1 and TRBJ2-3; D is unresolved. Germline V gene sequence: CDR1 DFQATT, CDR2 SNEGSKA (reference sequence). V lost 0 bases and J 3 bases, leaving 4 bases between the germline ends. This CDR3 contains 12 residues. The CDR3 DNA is TGCAGTGCTAGAGAAAATACAGATACGCAGTATTTT. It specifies CSARENTDTQYF.

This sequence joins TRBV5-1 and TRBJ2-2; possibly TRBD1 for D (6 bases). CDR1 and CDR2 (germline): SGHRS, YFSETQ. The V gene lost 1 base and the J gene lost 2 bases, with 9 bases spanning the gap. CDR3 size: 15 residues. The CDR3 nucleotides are TGCGCCAGCAGCTTGTTGGACAGTAACACCGGGGAGCTGTTTTTT. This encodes CASSLLDSNTGELFF.

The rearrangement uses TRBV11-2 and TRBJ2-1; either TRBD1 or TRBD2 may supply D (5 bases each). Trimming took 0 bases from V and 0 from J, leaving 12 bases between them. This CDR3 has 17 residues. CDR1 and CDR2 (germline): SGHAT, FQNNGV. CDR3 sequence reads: CASSLEGRGFSYNEQFF. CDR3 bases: TGTGCCAGCAGCTTAGAGGGTCGGGGCTTCTCCTACAATGAGCAGTTCTTC.

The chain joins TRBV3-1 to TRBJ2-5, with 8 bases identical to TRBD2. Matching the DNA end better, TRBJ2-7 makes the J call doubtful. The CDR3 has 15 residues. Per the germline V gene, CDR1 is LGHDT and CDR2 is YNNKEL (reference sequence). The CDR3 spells CASSQGAGETHEQYF. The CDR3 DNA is TGTGCCAGCAGCCAAGGAGCGGGAGAAACCCACGAGCAGTACTTC.

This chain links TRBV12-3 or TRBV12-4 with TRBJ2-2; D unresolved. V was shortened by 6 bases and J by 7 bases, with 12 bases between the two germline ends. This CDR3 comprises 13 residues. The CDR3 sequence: CASSPMQGGELFF. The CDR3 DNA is TGTGCCAGCAGCCCGATGCAAGGCGGGGAGCTGTTTTTT.

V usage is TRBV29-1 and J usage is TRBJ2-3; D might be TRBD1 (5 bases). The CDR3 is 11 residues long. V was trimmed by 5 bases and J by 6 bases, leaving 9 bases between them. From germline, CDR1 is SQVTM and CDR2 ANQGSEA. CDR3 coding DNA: TGCAGCGTTCCGAAGGGGGATACGCAGTATTTT. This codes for CSVPKGDTQYF.

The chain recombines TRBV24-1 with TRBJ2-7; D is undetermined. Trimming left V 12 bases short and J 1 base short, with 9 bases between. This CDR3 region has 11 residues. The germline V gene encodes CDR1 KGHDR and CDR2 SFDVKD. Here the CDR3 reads CAPDCSYEQYF. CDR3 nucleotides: TGTGCCCCGGATTGTTCCTACGAGCAGTACTTC.

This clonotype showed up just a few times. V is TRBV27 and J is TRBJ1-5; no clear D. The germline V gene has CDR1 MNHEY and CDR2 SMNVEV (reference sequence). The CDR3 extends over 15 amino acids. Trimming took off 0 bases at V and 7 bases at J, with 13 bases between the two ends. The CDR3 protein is CASSLSGGSVQPQHF. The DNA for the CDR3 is TGTGCCAGCAGTTTATCGGGCGGTTCTGTCCAGCCCCAGCATTTT.

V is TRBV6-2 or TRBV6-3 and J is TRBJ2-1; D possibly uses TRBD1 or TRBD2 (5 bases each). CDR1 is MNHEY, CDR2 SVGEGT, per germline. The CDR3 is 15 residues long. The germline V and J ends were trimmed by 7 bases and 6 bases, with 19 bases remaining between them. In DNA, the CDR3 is TGTGCCAGCAAGGCCGGGACGGCTGGGATCAATGAGCAGTTCTTC. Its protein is CASKAGTAGINEQFF.

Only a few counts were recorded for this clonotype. CDR3 residues: CASSYSGGREYEQYF. CDR3 coding DNA: TGTGCCAGCAGTTACTCTGGCGGGAGGGAATACGAGCAGTACTTC. The chain carries TRBV6-6 and TRBJ2-7; TRBD2 agrees at 9 bases. Germline CDR1 reads MNHNY; CDR2 reads SVGAGI (reference sequence). The CDR3 loop spans 15 amino acids. The V gene end was trimmed by 0 bases and the J gene end by 4 bases; junction bases not matched to a gene: 4.

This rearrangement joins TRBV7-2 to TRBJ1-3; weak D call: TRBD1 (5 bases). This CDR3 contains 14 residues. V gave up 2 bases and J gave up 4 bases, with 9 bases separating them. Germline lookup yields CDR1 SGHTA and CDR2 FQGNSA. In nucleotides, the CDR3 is TGTGCCAGCAGCTTAACCGGGGACGGAAACACCATATATTTT. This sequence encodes CASSLTGDGNTIYF.

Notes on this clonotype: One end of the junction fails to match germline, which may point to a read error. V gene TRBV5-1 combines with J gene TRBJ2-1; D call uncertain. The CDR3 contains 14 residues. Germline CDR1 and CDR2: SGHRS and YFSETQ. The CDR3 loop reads CASNPSNSHNEQFF. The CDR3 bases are TGCGCCAGCAATCCGTCCAACTCCCACAATGAGCAGTTCTTC. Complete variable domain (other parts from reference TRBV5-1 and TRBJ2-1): KAGVTQTPRYLIKTRGQQVTLSCSPISGHRSVSWYQQTPGQGLQFLFEYFSETQRNKGNFPGRFSGRQFSNSRSEMNVSTLELGDSALYLCASNPSNSHNEQFFGPGTRLTVL.

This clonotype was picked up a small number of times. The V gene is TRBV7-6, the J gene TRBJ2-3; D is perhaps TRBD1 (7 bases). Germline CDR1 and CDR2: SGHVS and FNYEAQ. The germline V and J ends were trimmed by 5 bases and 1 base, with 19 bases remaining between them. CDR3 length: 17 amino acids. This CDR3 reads CASSPRQGGTGTDTQYF. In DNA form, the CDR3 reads TGTGCCAGCAGCCCCCGACAGGGAGGTACGGGCACAGATACGCAGTATTTT.

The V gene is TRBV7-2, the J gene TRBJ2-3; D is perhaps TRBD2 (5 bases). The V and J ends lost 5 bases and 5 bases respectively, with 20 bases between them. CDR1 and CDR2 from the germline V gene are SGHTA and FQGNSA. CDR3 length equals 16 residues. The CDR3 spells CASSPLVGLPGDTQYF. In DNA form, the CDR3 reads TGTGCCAGCAGCCCATTGGTCGGACTCCCTGGAGATACGCAGTATTTT.

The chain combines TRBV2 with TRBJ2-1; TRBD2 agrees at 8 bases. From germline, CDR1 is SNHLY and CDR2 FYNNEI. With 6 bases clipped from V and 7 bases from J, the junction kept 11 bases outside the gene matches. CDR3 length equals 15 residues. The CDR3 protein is CASREGAGEGNEQFF. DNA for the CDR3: TGTGCCAGCAGGGAGGGAGCGGGAGAGGGTAATGAGCAGTTCTTC.